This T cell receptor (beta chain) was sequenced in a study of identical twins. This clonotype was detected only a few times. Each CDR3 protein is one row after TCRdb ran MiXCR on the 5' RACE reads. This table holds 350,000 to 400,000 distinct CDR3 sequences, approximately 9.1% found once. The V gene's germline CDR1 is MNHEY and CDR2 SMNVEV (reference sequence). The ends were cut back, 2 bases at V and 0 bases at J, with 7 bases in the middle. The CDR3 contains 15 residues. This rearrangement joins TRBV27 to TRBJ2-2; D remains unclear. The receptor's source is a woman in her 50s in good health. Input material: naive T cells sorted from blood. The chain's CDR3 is CASSLLGTNTGELFF. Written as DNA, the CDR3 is TGTGCCAGCAGTTTACTAGGGACGAACACCGGGGAGCTGTTTTTT.